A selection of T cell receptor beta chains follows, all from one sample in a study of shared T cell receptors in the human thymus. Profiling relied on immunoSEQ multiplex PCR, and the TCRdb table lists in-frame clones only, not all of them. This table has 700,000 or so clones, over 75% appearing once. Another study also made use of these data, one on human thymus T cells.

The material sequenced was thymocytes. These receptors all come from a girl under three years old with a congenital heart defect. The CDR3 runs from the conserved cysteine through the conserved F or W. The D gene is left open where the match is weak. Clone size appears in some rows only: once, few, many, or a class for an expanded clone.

CDR3 DNA: TGTGCCAGTACCCCGATCGAGGGGGAGTCGGGCACTGAAGCTTTCTTT
CDR3 protein: CASTPIEGESGTEAFF
J gene: TRBJ1-1
clone size: NA
D gene: NA
V gene: TRBV19

CDR3 DNA: TGCGCCAGCAGCCAAGTCTTGGAAGGCCGGGTTACGGGCACAGATACGCAGTATTTT
CDR3 protein: CASSQVLEGRVTGTDTQYF
J gene: TRBJ2-3
clone size: NA
D gene: NA
V gene: TRBV4-1

CDR3 DNA: TGTGCCAGTATCCCAAATTCCGGGACGACTAGCTCTGGGGCCAACGTCCTGACTTTC
CDR3 protein: CASIPNSGTTSSGANVLTF
J gene: TRBJ2-6
clone size: NA
D gene: NA
V gene: TRBV19

CDR3 DNA: TGTGCCAGCAGGCTTGTTGGCCAGCCCCAGCATTTT
CDR3 protein: CASRLVGQPQHF
J gene: TRBJ1-5
clone size: once
D gene: NA
V gene: TRBV28

CDR3 DNA: TGTGCCACCAGCAGAGCGTTGCCAGGGGGACCGAACACTGAAGCTTTCTTT
CDR3 protein: CATSRALPGGPNTEAFF
J gene: TRBJ1-1
clone size: NA
D gene: TRBD1
V gene: TRBV15

CDR3 DNA: TGCGCCAGCAGCTTGGATTTCCCGACCCAAGGGAGCACTGAAGCTTTCTTT
CDR3 protein: CASSLDFPTQGSTEAFF
J gene: TRBJ1-1
clone size: NA
D gene: NA
V gene: TRBV5-1

CDR3 DNA: TGTGCCAGCAGCCAACAGGGGGCTTTCGAGCAGTACTTC
CDR3 protein: CASSQQGAFEQYF
J gene: TRBJ2-7
clone size: NA
D gene: TRBD1
V gene: TRBV6-1

CDR3 DNA: TGCGCCAGCAGTCCTCCAGGGGCCAGTTACGAGCAGTACTTC
CDR3 protein: CASSPPGASYEQYF
J gene: TRBJ2-7
clone size: NA
D gene: NA
V gene: TRBV23-1

CDR3 DNA: TGTGCCAGTAGCGAGAACAGGGGTACTGAAGCTTTCTTT
CDR3 protein: CASSENRGTEAFF
J gene: TRBJ1-1
clone size: NA
D gene: TRBD1
V gene: TRBV19

CDR3 DNA: TGCGCCAGCAGCTTTCAACACGAGATTGACAGGGACTATGGCTACACCTTC
CDR3 protein: CASSFQHEIDRDYGYTF
J gene: TRBJ1-2
clone size: NA
D gene: TRBD1
V gene: TRBV5-1

CDR3 DNA: TGTGCCAGCAGCTTTACGGACTGGAAAGAGACCCAGTACTTC
CDR3 protein: CASSFTDWKETQYF
J gene: TRBJ2-5
clone size: NA
D gene: NA
V gene: TRBV7-9

CDR3 DNA: TGTGCCAGCACCGAAGCTTATACGGGAAATCCGAAAAACATTCAGTACTTC
CDR3 protein: CASTEAYTGNPKNIQYF
J gene: TRBJ2-4
clone size: once
D gene: NA
V gene: TRBV6-1

CDR3 DNA: TGTGCCAGCAGTACGCTATTGGGACTAGCGGGGGGGCACAATGAGCAGTTCTTC
CDR3 protein: CASSTLLGLAGGHNEQFF
J gene: TRBJ2-1
clone size: NA
D gene: TRBD2
V gene: TRBV2

CDR3 DNA: TGTGCCAGCAGTTTTTTGGCGAGACGGAGCTCCTACGAGCAGTACTTC
CDR3 protein: CASSFLARRSSYEQYF
J gene: TRBJ2-7
clone size: NA
D gene: NA
V gene: TRBV28

CDR3 DNA: TGTGCCACCAGCAGGGCGGGATATGGCTACACCTTC
CDR3 protein: CATSRAGYGYTF
J gene: TRBJ1-2
clone size: NA
D gene: NA
V gene: TRBV15

CDR3 DNA: TGTGCCAGCAGCTTAGCTACAGGGAACCCCTACGAGCAGTACTTC
CDR3 protein: CASSLATGNPYEQYF
J gene: TRBJ2-7
clone size: NA
D gene: NA
V gene: TRBV7-2

CDR3 DNA: TGTGCCAGCAGTCACCTAGCGGGGGGCCCTTACAATGAGCAGTTCTTC
CDR3 protein: CASSHLAGGPYNEQFF
J gene: TRBJ2-1
clone size: NA
D gene: TRBD2
V gene: TRBV28

CDR3 DNA: TGTGCCAGCAGTCCAGAGGGGACAGAAGGGTATCGAGGCTACACCTTC
CDR3 protein: CASSPEGTEGYRGYTF
J gene: TRBJ1-2
clone size: NA
D gene: TRBD1
V gene: TRBV2

CDR3 DNA: TGCGCCAGCAGCCAAGTTACAGGGGGGGGCACTGAAGCTTTCTTT
CDR3 protein: CASSQVTGGGTEAFF
J gene: TRBJ1-1
clone size: NA
D gene: TRBD1
V gene: TRBV4-1

CDR3 DNA: TGTGCCAGCAGCTTGGTCCCGGGACAGGGGACTAGCAATCAGCCCCAGCATTTT
CDR3 protein: CASSLVPGQGTSNQPQHF
J gene: TRBJ1-5
clone size: NA
D gene: TRBD1
V gene: TRBV5-4

CDR3 DNA: TGTGCCAGTAGTAACCCAACCACGGCGTGGAGTCAGCCCCAGCATTTT
CDR3 protein: CASSNPTTAWSQPQHF
J gene: TRBJ1-5
clone size: NA
D gene: NA
V gene: TRBV19

CDR3 DNA: TGTGCCATCAGTTCTCCGGGACAGGGGGCCAAGTACCAAGAGACCCAGTACTTC
CDR3 protein: CAISSPGQGAKYQETQYF
J gene: TRBJ2-5
clone size: NA
D gene: TRBD1
V gene: TRBV10-3

CDR3 DNA: TGTGCCAGTAGCCTCAACCGGGACACCGATGAAAAACTGTTTTTT
CDR3 protein: CASSLNRDTDEKLFF
J gene: TRBJ1-4
clone size: once
D gene: NA
V gene: TRBV19

CDR3 DNA: TGTGCCACCAGCAGAGGGGGACAGCCCTATGGCTACACCTTC
CDR3 protein: CATSRGGQPYGYTF
J gene: TRBJ1-2
clone size: NA
D gene: TRBD1
V gene: TRBV15

CDR3 DNA: TGTGCCAGCAGCTTGGAGACCGGGACAGGGTACGAGCAGTACTTC
CDR3 protein: CASSLETGTGYEQYF
J gene: TRBJ2-7
clone size: NA
D gene: TRBD1
V gene: TRBV7-2

CDR3 DNA: TGTGCCAGCAGCCCGACTAGCGGGGGAACAGATACGCAGTATTTT
CDR3 protein: CASSPTSGGTDTQYF
J gene: TRBJ2-3
clone size: NA
D gene: TRBD2
V gene: TRBV5-6

CDR3 DNA: TGTGCCAGCAGCTCCGAGTTAGCCAAAAACATTCAGTACTTC
CDR3 protein: CASSSELAKNIQYF
J gene: TRBJ2-4
clone size: NA
D gene: NA
V gene: TRBV7-3

CDR3 DNA: TGTGCCAGCAGCGTCTCCGTGACTAGGCCCAACAACTATAATTCACCCCTCCACTTT
CDR3 protein: CASSVSVTRPNNYNSPLHF
J gene: TRBJ1-6
clone size: NA
D gene: NA
V gene: TRBV9

CDR3 DNA: TGTGCCAGTCCCGGGTCAGCGAGTGGGGAGACCCAGTACTTC
CDR3 protein: CASPGSASGETQYF
J gene: TRBJ2-5
clone size: NA
D gene: NA
V gene: TRBV2

CDR3 DNA: TGCAGTGCCGGGGTAACCTATGGCTACACCTTC
CDR3 protein: CSAGVTYGYTF
J gene: TRBJ1-2
clone size: NA
D gene: NA
V gene: TRBV20-1

CDR3 DNA: TGTGCCATCAGTCGGACAGGGTTGGAAAATCAGCCCCAGCATTTT
CDR3 protein: CAISRTGLENQPQHF
J gene: TRBJ1-5
clone size: NA
D gene: TRBD1
V gene: TRBV10-3

CDR3 DNA: TGTGCCAGCAGCCCCAGTCGTTCAGGGACAAGGAATACGCAGTATTTT
CDR3 protein: CASSPSRSGTRNTQYF
J gene: TRBJ2-3
clone size: NA
D gene: NA
V gene: TRBV4-2

CDR3 DNA: TGTGCCAGCAGCTTAGGGGCGGGACAGGGGACAGATACGCAGTATTTT
CDR3 protein: CASSLGAGQGTDTQYF
J gene: TRBJ2-3
clone size: NA
D gene: TRBD1
V gene: TRBV7-9

CDR3 DNA: TGTGCCAGCAGTGAAGGGCGGGGCGCAGGGACCATAAAAGGTTCACCCCTCCACTTT
CDR3 protein: CASSEGRGAGTIKGSPLHF
J gene: TRBJ1-6
clone size: NA
D gene: NA
V gene: TRBV2

CDR3 DNA: TGTGCCACCGGGACAGGGACGTACGAGCAGTACTTC
CDR3 protein: CATGTGTYEQYF
J gene: TRBJ2-7
clone size: NA
D gene: TRBD1
V gene: TRBV27

CDR3 DNA: TGCGCCAGCAGCTTGGAGGCCGGACTAGCGGGTAAAGATACGCAGTATTTT
CDR3 protein: CASSLEAGLAGKDTQYF
J gene: TRBJ2-3
clone size: NA
D gene: TRBD2
V gene: TRBV5-1

CDR3 DNA: TGTGCCAGCAGTTTAGCCGCGGTGAACACTGAAGCTTTCTTT
CDR3 protein: CASSLAAVNTEAFF
J gene: TRBJ1-1
clone size: NA
D gene: NA
V gene: TRBV27

CDR3 DNA: TGCGCCAGCAGTTTCCCCTCGGTGGACCAAGAGACCCAGTACTTC
CDR3 protein: CASSFPSVDQETQYF
J gene: TRBJ2-5
clone size: NA
D gene: NA
V gene: TRBV5-1

CDR3 DNA: TGTGCCATCACGAATCGAAGGAGGACCGGGGAGCTGTTTTTT
CDR3 protein: CAITNRRRTGELFF
J gene: TRBJ2-2
clone size: NA
D gene: NA
V gene: TRBV28

CDR3 DNA: TGCGCCAGCAGCTTGGCTCGGGGGGTCGGCGACACTGAAGCTTTCTTT
CDR3 protein: CASSLARGVGDTEAFF
J gene: TRBJ1-1
clone size: once
D gene: NA
V gene: TRBV5-1